These 18 T cell receptor beta chains originate from one sample sequenced in a study of low-dose radiotherapy and immunotherapy resistance in tumors. Stated time point: before trial treatment. TRAV- and TRBV-specific primers were used for first-strand cDNA, which covered alpha and beta chains. Amplification, which lasted 20 PCR cycles, used a constant-region primer and V-primer adapter to amplify TCRs. MiXCR, applied by TCRdb to the reads, yields one record per CDR3 protein. The sample contains about 82,000 distinct CDR3 sequences, approximately 19% of which appear only once. Source: PBMCs, taken before treatment. The origin of the receptors is a male donor with prostate cancer.

This clonotype was detected ten times or more. The V gene is TRBV7-9, the J gene TRBJ2-7; D may be TRBD1 (7 bases). Trimming removed 5 bases at V and 6 bases at J, with 17 bases between. The CDR3 has 14 amino acids. Per the germline V gene, CDR1 is SEHNR and CDR2 is FQNEAQ (reference sequence). The CDR3 DNA is TGTGCCAGCAGCCTTGGGATCCAGGGGGGCGAGCAGTACTTC. Translation: CASSLGIQGGEQYF.

This clonotype occurred many times. J is TRBJ2-3 and V is TRBV20-1; TRBD1 is a possible D gene (5 bases). Trimming shortened V by 3 bases and J by 3 bases, and 13 bases separated the two germline ends. The CDR3 spans 14 residues. In germline, CDR1 is DFQATT, CDR2 SNEGSKA (reference sequence). The CDR3: CSARPTVTTDTQYF. The CDR3 DNA is TGCAGTGCTAGGCCGACAGTTACAACAGATACGCAGTATTTT.

This clonotype was counted at least ten times. The chain employs TRBV11-2 and TRBJ2-1; TRBD2 agrees at 8 bases. CDR3 size: 15 residues. Germline assignment: CDR1 SGHAT and CDR2 FQNNGV. J gave up 3 bases and V 6 bases, and 7 bases lay outside the gene matches. CDR3 nucleotide sequence: TGTGCCAGCAGGGCAGCGGGGGAAAACTACAATGAGCAGTTCTTC. Protein product: CASRAAGENYNEQFF.

This clonotype was detected ten times or more. The rearrangement uses TRBV4-1 and TRBJ2-1, with TRBD2 matching over 13 bases. With V trimmed by 1 base and J by 8 bases, 8 bases remained unmatched. The CDR3 runs to 17 residues. The germline gives CDR1 MGHRA, CDR2 YSYEKL. CDR3 loop: CASSQGFTSGRGDEQFF. CDR3 in DNA: TGCGCCAGCAGCCAAGGTTTTACTAGCGGGAGGGGCGATGAGCAGTTCTTC.

This clonotype was found many times. The chain couples TRBV6-2 or TRBV6-3 to TRBJ2-7; 8 bases are shared with TRBD2. Germline V gene data show CDR1 as MNHEY and CDR2 as SVGEGT. There are 15 residues in the CDR3. Losses at the gene ends were 5 bases for V and 2 bases for J; bases not matched to a gene: 8. CDR3: CASSLPPGGAYEQYF. CDR3 nucleotides: TGTGCCAGCAGTCTTCCACCCGGGGGGGCCTACGAGCAGTACTTC.

This clonotype occurred many times. This sequence joins TRBV7-9 and TRBJ1-1, with TRBD1 as a possible D gene (6 bases). Between the trimmed V and J ends, which lost 4 bases and 5 bases, there was a span of 17 bases. The CDR3 contains 15 residues. Germline-derived CDR1 and CDR2 are SEHNR and FQNEAQ (reference sequence). The CDR3: CASSSPEGGRTEAFF. The CDR3 region has the DNA TGTGCCAGCAGCTCCCCTGAGGGGGGAAGGACTGAAGCTTTCTTT.

In its sample, this clonotype was seen many times. This chain links TRBV7-2 with TRBJ2-7; D uncertain. CDR3 length equals 13 residues. Trimming left V 4 bases short and J 5 bases short, with 12 bases between. Germline assignment: CDR1 SGHTA and CDR2 FQGNSA. The CDR3 DNA reads TGTGCCAGCAGCTCCCCGATGTCCCACGAGCAGTACTTC. Translated: CASSSPMSHEQYF.

This clonotype was seen repeatedly, ten times or more. The chain uses TRBV7-6 and TRBJ2-3, with 9 bases identical to TRBD2. This CDR3 comprises 16 residues. Losses at the gene ends were 1 base for V and 2 bases for J; bases not matched to a gene: 4. CDR1 and CDR2 (germline): SGHVS, FNYEAQ. The CDR3 coding sequence is TGTGCCAGCAGCTTAGAGGCTAGCGGGAACACAGATACGCAGTATTTT. This codes for CASSLEASGNTDTQYF.

Many counts were recorded for this clonotype. This rearrangement joins TRBV6-1 to TRBJ2-3, with 11 bases aligning to TRBD2. Losses at the gene ends were 10 bases for V and 4 bases for J; bases not matched to a gene: 13. From germline, CDR1 is MNHNS and CDR2 SASEGT. The CDR3 has 16 amino acids. The CDR3 spells CATSIAGGRMADTQYF. As DNA, the CDR3 is TGTGCCACCTCCATAGCGGGGGGGCGAATGGCAGATACGCAGTATTTT.

Regarding this clonotype: The junction departs from germline at one end; a sequencing error may be responsible. The rearrangement links TRBV24-1 to TRBJ2-1, with D maybe TRBD1 (6 bases). This CDR3 contains 14 residues. Germline V gene data show CDR1 as KGHDR and CDR2 as SFDVKD. The CDR3 protein is CAISDLVAGVKQFF. The CDR3 bases are TGTGCCATCAGTGATTTGGTCGCAGGGGTCAAGCAGTTCTTC.

This clonotype was counted only a few times. The rearrangement uses TRBV20-1 and TRBJ2-1; the match to TRBD1 covers 9 bases. There are 15 residues in the CDR3. CDR1 is DFQATT and CDR2 is SNEGSKA in the germline V gene (reference sequence). V shed 6 bases and J 3 bases; nucleotides not matched to a gene: 9. This CDR3 is CSAPDTGGFYNEQFF. DNA for the CDR3: TGCAGTGCCCCGGATACAGGGGGCTTCTACAATGAGCAGTTCTTC.

In its sample, this clonotype was seen a few times. This chain joins TRBV10-3 and TRBJ1-5; tentatively, D is TRBD1 (5 bases). The CDR3 contains 13 residues. The germline CDR1 and CDR2 sequences are ENHRY and SYGVKD. Trimming removed 7 bases at V and 7 bases at J, with 14 bases between. The CDR3 DNA reads TGTGCCATCAAAGGGGATTCTGGGCAGCCCCAGCATTTT. Translated: CAIKGDSGQPQHF.

This clonotype occurred many times. CDR3 sequence reads: CASSYSGLAGGGGQFF. CDR3 DNA sequence: TGTGCCAGCAGCTACTCAGGACTAGCGGGAGGGGGGGGGCAGTTCTTC. The V and J genes are TRBV5-6 and TRBJ2-1; 15 bases are a match to TRBD2. V lost 3 bases to trimming and J lost 12 bases; unmatched junction nucleotides: 10. CDR1 and CDR2 from the germline V gene are SGHDT and YYEEEE. This CDR3 contains 16 residues.

As to this clonotype: This likely traces to a read error, being one base from a far larger clone. CDR3: CASSRLTGTGETQYF. CDR3 nucleotides: TGTGCCAGCAGCCGTCTGACGGGAACGGGTGAGACCCAGTACTTC. The V and J genes are TRBV10-3 and TRBJ2-5, with D possibly TRBD2 on 5 matching bases. Germline V gene sequence: CDR1 ENHRY, CDR2 SYGVKD. The CDR3 is 15 amino acids. V dropped 10 bases and J dropped 5 bases, with 23 bases sitting between them.

This clonotype was detected ten times or more. The chain carries TRBV6-2 or TRBV6-3 and TRBJ2-7, with 14 bases lining up with TRBD2. This CDR3 contains 15 residues. Germline trimming cut 5 bases from V and 6 bases from J; bases unmatched to any gene: 6. Germline V gene data show CDR1 as MNHEY and CDR2 as SVGEGT. The CDR3, as DNA: TGTGCCAGCAGTCGCACCGGGACTAGCGGGGGCGAGCAGTACTTC. It translates to CASSRTGTSGGEQYF.

In this sample, this clonotype turned up many times. This rearrangement joins TRBV4-3 to TRBJ2-6; 13 bases map to TRBD2. CDR1 is LGHNA, CDR2 YSLEER, per germline. V shed 1 base, J shed 0 bases, and the junction held 3 bases outside the gene matches. This CDR3 comprises 19 residues. The CDR3: CASSQATSGGASGANVLTF. The CDR3 DNA reads as TGCGCCAGCAGCCAAGCCACTAGCGGGGGGGCCTCTGGGGCCAACGTCCTGACTTTC.

The table lists this clonotype with many counts. The gene calls are TRBV7-2 and TRBJ2-1; no reliable D call. The length of the CDR3 is 13 residues. The germline CDR1 and CDR2 sequences are SGHTA and FQGNSA. Trimming stripped 1 base from V and 12 bases from J, with 13 bases between. The CDR3 nucleotides read TGTGCCAGCAGCTTAGACTACACAATGTTGCAGTTCTTC. This codes for CASSLDYTMLQFF.

This clonotype was seen many times. The CDR3 region is CSAPKQGGDYEQYF. CDR3 sequence (DNA): TGCAGTGCACCCAAACAGGGGGGGGACTACGAGCAGTACTTC. V is TRBV20-1 and J is TRBJ2-7, with D possibly TRBD1 on 8 matching bases. The ends were cut back, 6 bases at V and 3 bases at J, with 18 bases in the middle. Germline-derived CDR1 and CDR2 are DFQATT and SNEGSKA (reference sequence). This CDR3 has 14 amino acids.